The present T cell receptor (beta chain) was sequenced within a study of OX40 agonist ivuxolimab in advanced cancers. Background on the study: Males comprised 75% to 90% of the group, whose mean age was about 62 years (range roughly 20 to 90).

Using immunoSEQ multiplex PCR, the repertoire was profiled, and TCRdb retains in-frame clones only, with some absent. Here the sample spans roughly 82,000 clones, 75% to 90% being singletons. The V end was cut by 1 base, the J end by 2 bases, with 7 bases between. Looked up from germline, CDR1 is SGHDN and CDR2 is FVKESK. This CDR3 spans 14 amino acids. This sample comprised CD4+ or CD8+ T cells sorted from blood, obtained in a trial of the OX40 agonist ivuxolimab. The rearrangement uses TRBV14 and TRBJ2-3; no clear D gene. The source is an adult with an advanced solid tumor such as melanoma, head and neck, liver or kidney cancer. In nucleotides, the CDR3 is TGTGCCAGCAGCCAAGTCCAGCTCACAGATACGCAGTATTTT. Its protein product is CASSQVQLTDTQYF.